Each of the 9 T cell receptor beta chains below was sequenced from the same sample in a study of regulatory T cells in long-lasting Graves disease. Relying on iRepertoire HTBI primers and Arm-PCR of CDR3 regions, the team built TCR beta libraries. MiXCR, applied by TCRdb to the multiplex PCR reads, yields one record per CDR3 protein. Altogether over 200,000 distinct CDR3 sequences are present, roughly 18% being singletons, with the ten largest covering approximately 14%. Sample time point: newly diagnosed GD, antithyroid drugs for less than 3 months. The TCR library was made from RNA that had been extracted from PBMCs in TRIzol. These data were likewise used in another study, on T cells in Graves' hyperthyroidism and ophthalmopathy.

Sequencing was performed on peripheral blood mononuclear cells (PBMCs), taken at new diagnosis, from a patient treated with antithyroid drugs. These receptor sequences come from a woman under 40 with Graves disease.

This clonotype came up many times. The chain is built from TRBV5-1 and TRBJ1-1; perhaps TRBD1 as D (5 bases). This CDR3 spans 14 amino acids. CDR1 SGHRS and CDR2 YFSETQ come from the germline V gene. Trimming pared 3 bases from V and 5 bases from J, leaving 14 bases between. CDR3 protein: CASSSGWGNTEAFF. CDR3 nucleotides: TGCGCCAGCAGCTCGGGATGGGGGAATACTGAAGCTTTCTTT.

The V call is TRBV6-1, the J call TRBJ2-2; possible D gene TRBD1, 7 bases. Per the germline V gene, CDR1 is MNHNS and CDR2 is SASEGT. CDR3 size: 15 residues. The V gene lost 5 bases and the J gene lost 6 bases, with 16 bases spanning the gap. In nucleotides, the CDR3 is TGTGCCAGCAGTCGAACAGGGGAGCGGGCCGGGGAGCTGTTTTTT. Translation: CASSRTGERAGELFF.

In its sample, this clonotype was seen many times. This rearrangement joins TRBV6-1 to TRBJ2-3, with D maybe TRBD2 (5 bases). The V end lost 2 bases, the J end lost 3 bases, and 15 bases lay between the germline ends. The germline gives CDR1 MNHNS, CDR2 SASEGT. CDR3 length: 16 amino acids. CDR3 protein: CASSETPLAPTDTQYF. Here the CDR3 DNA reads TGTGCCAGCAGTGAAACCCCTCTAGCTCCGACAGATACGCAGTATTTT.

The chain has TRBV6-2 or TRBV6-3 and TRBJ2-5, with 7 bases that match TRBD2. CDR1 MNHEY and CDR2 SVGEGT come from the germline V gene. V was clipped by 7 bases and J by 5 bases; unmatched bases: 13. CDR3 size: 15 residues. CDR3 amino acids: CASMHSQGGRETQYF. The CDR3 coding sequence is TGTGCCAGCATGCACAGCCAGGGAGGGCGGGAGACCCAGTACTTC.

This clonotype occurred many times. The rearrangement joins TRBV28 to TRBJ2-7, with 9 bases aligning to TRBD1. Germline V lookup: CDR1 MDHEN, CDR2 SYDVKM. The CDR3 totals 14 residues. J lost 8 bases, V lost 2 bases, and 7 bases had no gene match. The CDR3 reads CASSLADRGYKQYF. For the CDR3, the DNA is TGTGCCAGCAGTTTAGCGGACAGGGGTTACAAGCAGTACTTC.

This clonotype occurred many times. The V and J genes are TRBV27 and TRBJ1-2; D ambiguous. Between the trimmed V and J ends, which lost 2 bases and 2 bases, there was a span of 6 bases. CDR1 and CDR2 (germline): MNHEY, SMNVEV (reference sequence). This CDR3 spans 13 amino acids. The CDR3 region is CASSLADNYGYTF. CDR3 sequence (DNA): TGTGCCAGCAGTTTAGCAGACAACTATGGCTACACCTTC.

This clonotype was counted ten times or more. CDR3 in amino acids: CASSERTARTSYEQYF. The DNA of the CDR3 is TGTGCCAGCAGTGAACGTACAGCCCGTACGAGCTACGAGCAGTACTTC. This chain connects TRBV6-1 to TRBJ2-7; no definite D call. Germline V CDR1 and CDR2: MNHNS, SASEGT. Trimming took 2 bases from V and 3 from J, leaving 17 bases between them. This CDR3 is built from 16 residues.

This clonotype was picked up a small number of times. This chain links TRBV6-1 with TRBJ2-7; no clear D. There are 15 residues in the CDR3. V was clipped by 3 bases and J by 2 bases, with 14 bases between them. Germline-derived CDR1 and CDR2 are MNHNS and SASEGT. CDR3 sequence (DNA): TGTGCCAGCAGTGAGATGTTCCAAGGAACCTACGAGCAGTACTTC. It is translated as CASSEMFQGTYEQYF.

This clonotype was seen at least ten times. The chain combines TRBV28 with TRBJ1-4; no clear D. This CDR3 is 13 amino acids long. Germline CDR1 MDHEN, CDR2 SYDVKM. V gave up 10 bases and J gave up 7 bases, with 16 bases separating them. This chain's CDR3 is CATSDALSEKLFF. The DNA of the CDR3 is TGTGCCACCTCGGACGCGCTTAGTGAAAAACTGTTTTTT.